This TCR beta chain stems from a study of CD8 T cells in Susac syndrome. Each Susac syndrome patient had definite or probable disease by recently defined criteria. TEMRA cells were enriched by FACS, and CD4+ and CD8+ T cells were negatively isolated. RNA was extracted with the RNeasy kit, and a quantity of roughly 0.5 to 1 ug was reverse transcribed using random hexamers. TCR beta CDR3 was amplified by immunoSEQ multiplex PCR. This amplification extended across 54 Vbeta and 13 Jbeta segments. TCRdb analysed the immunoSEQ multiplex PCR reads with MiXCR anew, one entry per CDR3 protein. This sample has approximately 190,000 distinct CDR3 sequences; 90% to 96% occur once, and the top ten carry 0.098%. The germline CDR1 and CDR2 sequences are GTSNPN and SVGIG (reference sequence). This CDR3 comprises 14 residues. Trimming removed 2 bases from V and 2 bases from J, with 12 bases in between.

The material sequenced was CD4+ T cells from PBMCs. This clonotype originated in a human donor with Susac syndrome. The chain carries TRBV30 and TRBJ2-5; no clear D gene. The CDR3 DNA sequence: TGTGCCTGGAGTCGAACGAACCTTCAAGAGACCCAGTACTTC. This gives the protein CAWSRTNLQETQYF.